This entry is about one T cell receptor (beta chain). A single base is all that separates this from a far larger clone, so a read error is likely. In germline, CDR1 is GTSNPN, CDR2 SVGIG (reference sequence). The CDR3 has 14 amino acids. The data belong to a study of shared clonotypes between healthy human individuals. Genomic DNA from each subset was divided evenly over several immunoSEQ plates. DNA from unsorted PBMC was sequenced on ten immunoSEQ deep assay plates. TCRdb keeps only in-frame clones here, not all; method: immunoSEQ multiplex PCR. Found here are fewer than 600,000 clones, roughly three quarters of them singletons; the top ten hold about 11%. About 90 million PBMCs supplied genomic DNA for unsorted samples.

This sequence joins TRBV30 and TRBJ1-1, with a weak D call TRBD1 (5 bases). This TCR derives from a woman aged 40 to 50 in good health. Some clones in this sample may be carry-over from other donors' samples. Source material: PBMCs. The CDR3 loop is CAWSFRDRDLEASF. The CDR3, as DNA: TGTGCCTGGAGCTTTCGGGACCGTGACTTAGAAGCTTCCTTT.